What follows are 9 T cell receptor beta chains derived from one specimen sequenced in a study of blood T cells in healthy people across ages. Next came a second PCR, run for roughly 6 to 11 cycles, which used a sample-barcoded 5' primer along with a J-beta primer mix. TCRdb ran MiXCR on the 5' RACE reads and lists one entry per CDR3 protein. The sample contains about 1.7 million distinct CDR3 sequences, roughly 30% of which appear only once. The sequencing input was blood. These receptors originate from a woman between 25 and 40 years old in good health.

This clonotype appeared a few times. The DNA for the CDR3 is TGTGCCAGCAGTGTACTGACTAGCGGTTACACAGATACGCAGTATTTT. Translation: CASSVLTSGYTDTQYF. This sequence joins TRBV12-3 or TRBV12-4 and TRBJ2-3, with 9 nucleotides matching TRBD2. This CDR3 comprises 16 residues. The J segment lost 2 bases and the V segment lost 5 bases, leaving 8 bases of the junction unmatched.

Concerning this clonotype: Given a much more abundant clone one base away, this may be a read error. The chain carries TRBV5-1 and TRBJ2-1; D might be TRBD2 (6 bases). CDR1 is SGHRS, CDR2 YFSETQ, per germline. V lost 6 bases, J lost 0 bases, and 19 bases lay in between. This CDR3 has 17 amino acids. The CDR3 loop is CASTRLVGLGSYNEQFF. In DNA form, the CDR3 reads TGCGCCAGCACCCGACTAGTTGGGTTGGGCTCCTACAATGAGCAGTTCTTC.

This clonotype has a count of ten or more. The chain couples TRBV7-2 to TRBJ2-7; D ambiguous. Looked up from germline, CDR1 is SGHTA and CDR2 is FQGNSA. This CDR3 spans 14 amino acids. V was cut by 2 bases and J by 0 bases, with 8 bases left in between. In DNA, the CDR3 is TGTGCCAGCAGCTTAACAACATCCTCCTACGAGCAGTACTTC. Its translation is CASSLTTSSYEQYF.

This chain connects TRBV7-8 to TRBJ2-5; 7 positions match TRBD2. Germline CDR1 is SGHVS and CDR2 is FQNEAQ. The CDR3 covers 16 residues. Unmatched junction bases numbered 7, after V lost 2 bases and J lost 1 base. The CDR3 DNA follows: TGTGCCAGCAGCTTAAGGGGTAGCGGGTCCCAAGAGACCCAGTACTTC. Protein: CASSLRGSGSQETQYF.

This clonotype was picked up a small number of times. This chain uses TRBV6-2 or TRBV6-3 with TRBJ2-2; weak D call: TRBD1 (6 bases). The CDR3 sequence is 15 residues long. Germline-derived CDR1 and CDR2 are MNHEY and SVGEGT. Trimming pared 2 bases from V and 1 base from J, leaving 8 bases between. This chain's CDR3 is CASSYGGGNTGELFF. The CDR3 DNA reads as TGTGCCAGCAGTTACGGGGGCGGGAACACCGGGGAGCTGTTTTTT.

The rearrangement joins TRBV12-3 or TRBV12-4 to TRBJ2-5; D may correspond to TRBD1 or TRBD2 (6 bases each). Trimming removed 6 bases from V and 5 bases from J, with 19 bases in between. The CDR3 sequence is 15 residues long. The CDR3 bases are TGTGCCAGCAGCCTGGCGGGACTCCAGGGGGAGACCCAGTACTTC. It is translated as CASSLAGLQGETQYF.

A remark on this clonotype: At one end the junction does not follow the germline gene, possibly because of a read error. V and J are TRBV20-1 and TRBJ2-3, with 10 bases matching TRBD1. Germline-derived CDR1 and CDR2 are DFQATT and SNEGSKA (reference sequence). This CDR3 is 14 amino acids long. The DNA of the CDR3 is TGCAGTGCTTCGACAGGGGGCAGTTCAGATACGCGGTATTTT. Its translation: CSASTGGSSDTRYF.

The chain carries TRBV9 and TRBJ1-6, with D maybe TRBD1 (6 bases). Trimming removed 0 bases at V and 1 base at J, with 11 bases between. The V gene's germline CDR1 is SGDLS and CDR2 YYNGEE. The CDR3 sequence is 17 residues long. The CDR3 DNA reads as TGTGCCAGCAGCGTAGCGGGACAAGGATCCTATAATTCACCCCTCCACTTT. It codes for CASSVAGQGSYNSPLHF.

The rearrangement joins TRBV3-1 to TRBJ1-4, with D uncertain. Germline CDR1 reads LGHDT; CDR2 reads YNNKEL (reference sequence). V dropped 1 base and J dropped 6 bases, with 15 bases sitting between them. This CDR3 contains 16 residues. This CDR3 reads CASSQGNRVPDEKLFF. DNA for the CDR3: TGTGCCAGCAGCCAAGGGAACCGGGTCCCCGATGAAAAACTGTTTTTT.